This entry is about one TCR beta chain. Sequenced by immunoSEQ multiplex PCR; TCRdb stores in-frame clones only, minus some. The sample has around 79,000 clones; about nine tenths are singletons. Germline CDR1 reads SGHAT; CDR2 reads FQNNGV. This CDR3 is 17 amino acids long. Trimming removed 4 bases from V and 8 bases from J; junction bases left unmatched: 19. The entry originates in a study of OX40 agonist ivuxolimab in advanced cancers. Study context: Of mixed ages from about 23 to 85 and averaging approximately 60 years, the group was roughly 85% male. It was permissible to have had prior anti-PD-1, anti-PD-L1 or anti-CTLA-4 therapy, and around 40% had some.

The V call is TRBV11-2, the J call TRBJ1-2; 7 bases match TRBD1. The input for sequencing was CD4+ or CD8+ T cells sorted from blood, taken in a trial of the OX40 agonist ivuxolimab. This receptor was obtained from an adult with an advanced solid tumor such as melanoma, head and neck, liver or kidney cancer. The CDR3 DNA sequence: TGTGCCAGCAGCTACGGACAGGCCAAGACTTTCCGACGGGGCTACACCTTC. As protein: CASSYGQAKTFRRGYTF. Full variable domain (missing parts from reference TRBV11-2 and TRBJ1-2): EAGVAQSPRYKIIEKRQSVAFWCNPISGHATLYWYQQILGQGPKLLIQFQNNGVVDDSQLPKDRFSAERLKGVDSTLKIQPAKLEDSAVYLCASSYGQAKTFRRGYTFGSGTRLTVV.